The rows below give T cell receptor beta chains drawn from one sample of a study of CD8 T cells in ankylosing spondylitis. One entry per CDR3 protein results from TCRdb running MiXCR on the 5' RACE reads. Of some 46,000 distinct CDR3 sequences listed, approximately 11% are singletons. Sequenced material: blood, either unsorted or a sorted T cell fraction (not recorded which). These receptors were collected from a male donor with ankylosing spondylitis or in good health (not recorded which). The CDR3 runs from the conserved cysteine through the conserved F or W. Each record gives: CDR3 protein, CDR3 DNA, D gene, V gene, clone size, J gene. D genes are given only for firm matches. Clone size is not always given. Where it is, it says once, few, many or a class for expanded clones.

CASSSRRSNEQYF	TGTGCCAGCAGCTCGCGCAGGTCCAACGAGCAGTACTTC	-	TRBV11-2	few	TRBJ2-7
CASSKSRCPTDTQYF	TGTGCCAGCAGCAAGTCTCGATGTCCCACAGATACGCAGTATTTT	-	TRBV21-1	few	TRBJ2-3
CAISSRNQPQHF	TGTGCCATCAGCTCCCGCAATCAGCCCCAGCATTTT	-	TRBV10-3	-	TRBJ1-5
CASSLAGRSTEAFF	TGTGCCAGCAGCTTAGCAGGGAGAAGCACTGAAGCTTTCTTT	-	TRBV7-9	-	TRBJ1-1
CASSLVTSGGTYNEQFF	TGCGCCAGCAGCTTGGTCACTAGCGGGGGAACCTACAATGAGCAGTTCTTC	TRBD2	TRBV5-1	medium-sized	TRBJ2-1
CASSPRTTNTGELFF	TGCGCCAGCAGCCCGAGGACAACGAACACCGGGGAGCTGTTTTTT	-	TRBV5-1	many	TRBJ2-2
CASSVGIPGSGANVLTF	TGTGCCAGCAGCGTAGGGATTCCAGGCTCTGGGGCCAACGTCCTGACTTTC	-	TRBV9	-	TRBJ2-6
CSATTSGGLYEQYF	TGCAGTGCAACTACTAGCGGGGGATTGTACGAGCAGTACTTC	TRBD2	TRBV20-1	many	TRBJ2-7
CASSRGTEETQYF	TGCGCCAGCAGCCGGGGGACTGAAGAGACCCAGTACTTC	-	TRBV5-1	many	TRBJ2-5
CASGLLTGEQYF	TGTGCTAGTGGTTTGCTGACAGGGGAGCAGTACTTC	TRBD1	TRBV12-5	few	TRBJ2-7
CASSGGGGNEQFF	TGCGCCAGCTCGGGCGGCGGGGGCAATGAGCAGTTCTTC	TRBD2	TRBV5-1	many	TRBJ2-1
CASSHRGGQRTDTQYF	TGCGCCAGCAGCCACCGAGGAGGGCAGCGGACAGATACGCAGTATTTT	-	TRBV5-1	few	TRBJ2-3
CSVEAPRDSYGYTF	TGCAGCGTTGAAGCTCCGCGGGATAGCTATGGCTACACCTTC	-	TRBV29-1	many	TRBJ1-2
CASSLSGANTNYGYTF	TGTGCCAGCAGCCTATCGGGGGCTAACACTAACTATGGCTACACCTTC	-	TRBV7-2	-	TRBJ1-2
CASSLGSVLLKYGYTF	TGTGCCAGCAGTTTAGGGTCGGTTCTCCTAAAATATGGCTACACCTTC	-	TRBV12-3/TRBV12-4	many	TRBJ1-2
CASSLGGGPQVSQHF	TGTGCCAGCAGCTTAGGGGGCGGCCCGCAAGTTTCGCAGCATTTT	-	TRBV7-2	-	TRBJ1-5
CASSFTGVSHEQFF	TGTGCCAGCAGCTTCACGGGGGTCTCCCATGAGCAGTTCTTC	-	TRBV11-2	many	TRBJ2-1
CASGSRSTDTQYF	TGCGCCAGCGGTTCAAGGAGCACAGATACGCAGTATTTT	-	TRBV5-1	-	TRBJ2-3
CASSLSGTGWYEQYF	TGTGCCAGCAGTTTATCTGGGACAGGGTGGTACGAGCAGTACTTC	TRBD1	TRBV27	many	TRBJ2-7
CSARDPTGSNQPQHF	TGCAGTGCTAGAGATCCCACAGGGTCGAATCAGCCCCAGCATTTT	-	TRBV20-1	-	TRBJ1-5
CASSFSTYNEQFF	TGCGCCAGCAGCTTCAGCACATACAATGAGCAGTTCTTC	-	TRBV5-1	many	TRBJ2-1
CASRASGGAMVNNEQFF	TGCGCCAGCAGGGCTAGCGGGGGGGCAATGGTCAACAATGAGCAGTTCTTC	TRBD2	TRBV5-1	-	TRBJ2-1
CSAYVQGGDTEAFF	TGCAGTGCCTATGTACAGGGGGGTGACACTGAAGCTTTCTTT	TRBD1	TRBV20-1	many	TRBJ1-1
CASSRSRQFAPTNEQYF	TGTGCCAGCAGCCGATCTCGGCAGTTCGCTCCTACTAACGAGCAGTACTTC	-	TRBV7-8	many	TRBJ2-7
CASSLGAATNTGELFF	TGCGCCAGCAGCTTGGGGGCAGCCACGAACACCGGGGAGCTGTTTTTT	-	TRBV5-1	many	TRBJ2-2
CASSLSRAQPQHF	TGTGCCAGCAGTTTATCGAGAGCCCAGCCCCAGCATTTT	-	TRBV12-3/TRBV12-4	many	TRBJ1-5
CASSLTGGAETQYF	TGTGCCAGCAGTTTAACTGGTGGGGCGGAGACCCAGTACTTC	-	TRBV28	many	TRBJ2-5
CASSSQGGYNSPLHF	TGTGCCAGCAGCTCCCAGGGTGGTTATAATTCACCCCTCCACTTT	-	TRBV11-1	few	TRBJ1-6
CASSLEATGYHEQFF	TGTGCCAGCAGCTTAGAAGCGACAGGGTACCATGAGCAGTTCTTC	TRBD1	TRBV7-2	-	TRBJ2-1
CASSLADRSRETQYF	TGCGCCAGCAGCTTGGCCGACAGATCGAGAGAGACCCAGTACTTC	-	TRBV5-1	many	TRBJ2-5
CASSFSAGELFF	TGTGCCAGCAGTTTTTCGGCCGGGGAGCTGTTTTTT	-	TRBV7-9	-	TRBJ2-2
CATSREGYRGLEQFF	TGTGCCACCAGCAGAGAGGGATACCGCGGACTTGAGCAGTTCTTC	-	TRBV15	few	TRBJ2-1
CSARDTGTYEQYF	TGCAGTGCTAGAGACACAGGAACTTACGAGCAGTACTTC	-	TRBV20-1	many	TRBJ2-7
CASSPNGLSSYEQYF	TGTGCCAGCTCACCAAACGGACTGTCATCCTACGAGCAGTACTTC	-	TRBV18	few	TRBJ2-7
CASSLAGRETQYF	TGTGCCAGCAGCTTGGCAGGGCGGGAGACCCAGTACTTC	-	TRBV7-7	many	TRBJ2-5
CASSPQGDYNEQFF	TGCGCCAGCAGCCCCCAGGGGGATTACAATGAGCAGTTCTTC	TRBD1	TRBV5-1	many	TRBJ2-1
CASSLRVRKAEQFF	TGTGCCAGCAGTTTAAGGGTTCGTAAAGCTGAGCAGTTCTTC	-	TRBV12-3/TRBV12-4	-	TRBJ2-1
CASSPGPNYGYTF	TGTGCCAGCAGTCCAGGTCCTAACTATGGCTACACCTTC	-	TRBV28	many	TRBJ1-2
CASSLARDSQNTGELFF	TGTGCCAGCAGTCTCGCCCGGGACAGCCAGAACACCGGGGAGCTGTTTTTT	TRBD1	TRBV6-1	many	TRBJ2-2
CASRLMGKTDTQYF	TGTGCCAGTAGACTGATGGGTAAAACAGATACGCAGTATTTT	-	TRBV19	many	TRBJ2-3
CSVAEAGGPDTQYF	TGCAGCGTGGCAGAGGCGGGGGGGCCAGATACGCAGTATTTT	TRBD2	TRBV29-1	many	TRBJ2-3
CASSLHRGLTEAFF	TGTGCCAGCAGCTTGCACAGGGGGCTCACTGAAGCTTTCTTT	TRBD1	TRBV7-8	many	TRBJ1-1
CASSILRGETQYF	TGTGCCAGTAGTATTTTGCGCGGAGAGACCCAGTACTTC	-	TRBV19	many	TRBJ2-5
CASSVAGDNQPQHF	TGTGCCAGCAGCGTAGCGGGCGACAATCAGCCCCAGCATTTT	-	TRBV9	many	TRBJ1-5